The 4 T cell receptor beta chains presented below share a single source sample, sequenced in a study of T cells in Graves' hyperthyroidism and ophthalmopathy. From RNA transcripts, TCR beta CDR3 regions were amplified. The HTBI primer set served for first-round RT-PCR of the TCR CDR3. MiXCR, run by TCRdb on the multiplex PCR reads, gives a single entry per CDR3 protein. The data show around 290,000 distinct CDR3 sequences, about 15% seen once. The sample was blood. These receptors all stem from a woman aged 55-70 years with Graves' ophthalmopathy.

Many counts were recorded for this clonotype. At one of its ends the junction is not consistent with the germline gene, which may arise from a read error. The chain recombines TRBV28 with TRBJ2-7; the D is unclear. Looked up from germline, CDR1 is MDHEN and CDR2 is SYDVKM. This CDR3 has 10 residues. CDR3 region: CASSSHEQYF. CDR3 sequence (DNA): TGTGCCAGCAGCTCCCACGAGCAGTACTTC. Combining the CDR3 with reference TRBV28 and TRBJ2-7 gives the whole variable domain DVKVTQSSRYLVKRTGEKVFLECVQDMDHENMFWYRQDPGLGLRLIYFSYDVKMKEKGDIPEGYSVSREKKERFSLILESASTNQTSMYLCASSSHEQYFGPGTRLTVT.

The gene calls are TRBV19 and TRBJ2-2; maybe TRBD1 (5 bases). From germline, CDR1 is LNHDA and CDR2 SQIVND (reference sequence). The CDR3 sequence is 15 residues long. Trimming took 3 bases from V and 3 from J, leaving 11 bases between them. Written as DNA, the CDR3 is TGTGCCAGTAGTATGGGGCTTTGGGACACCGGGGAGCTGTTTTTT. Encoded protein: CASSMGLWDTGELFF. The full variable domain, in which reference TRBV19 and TRBJ2-2 provide the parts outside the CDR3, is DGGITQSPKYLFRKEGQNVTLSCEQNLNHDAMYWYRQDPGQGLRLIYYSQIVNDFQKGDIAEGYSVSREKKESFPLTVTSAQKNPTAFYLCASSMGLWDTGELFFGEGSRLTVL.

This clonotype was seen many times. The chain employs TRBV20-1 and TRBJ2-7, with D unclear. Germline V gene sequence: CDR1 DFQATT, CDR2 SNEGSKA (reference sequence). The length of the CDR3 is 13 residues. The V and J ends lost 2 bases and 2 bases respectively, with 10 bases between them. The CDR3 DNA sequence: TGCAGTGCTAGATTCCACGCAACCTACGAGCAGTACTTC. Protein sequence: CSARFHATYEQYF.

The J gene is TRBJ2-7, the V gene TRBV5-1; tentatively, D is TRBD1 or TRBD2 (5 bases each). V gave up 4 bases and J gave up 1 base, with 18 bases separating them. CDR1 is SGHRS and CDR2 is YFSETQ in the germline V gene. The CDR3 runs 16 residues. The CDR3, as DNA: TGCGCCAGCAGCCTAGGGCTGGGGGTGGATTCCTACGAGCAGTACTTC. Amino acid sequence: CASSLGLGVDSYEQYF.